What follows describes a single TCR beta chain. The antigen is unknown. Combining a sample-barcoded 5' primer with a J-beta primer mix, a second PCR ran for roughly 7 to 12 cycles. TCRdb re-called the 5' RACE reads through MiXCR, storing one row per CDR3 protein. The table includes approximately 800,000 distinct CDR3 sequences, 55% to 65% detected once. This record belongs to a study of blood T cells in healthy people across ages. Background on the study: For every two T cells, template switching captured about one barcoded beta molecule.

Notes on the study in general: TCR beta diversity, measured per million T cells, fell in a roughly linear way with age. It was held that diversity estimates obtained from one million T cells represented underestimates. TCR beta diversity correlated strongly with naive T cell percentage.

The germline CDR1 and CDR2 sequences are SGHVS and FNYEAQ. Trimming took off 3 bases at V and 6 bases at J, with 11 bases between the two ends. CDR3 size: 13 residues. The rearrangement uses TRBV7-6 and TRBJ1-1; TRBD1 might be the D (5 bases). The receptor was derived from a young man in good health. The specimen was blood. The CDR3 nucleotides are TGTGCCAGCAGCTTCGCGTTGGGGGCTGAAGCTTTCTTT. It is translated as CASSFALGAEAFF.